This entry describes one T cell receptor beta chain. This clonotype is considered medium-sized (0.01 to 0.1%). The clone's antigen remains unknown. Per-base qualities were not stored, and no clone one base away is much larger. The germline ends are 11 bases apart after V is trimmed by 4 bases and J by 2 bases. The cysteine opens and the phenylalanine closes a CDR3 of 14 amino acids. The only DNA kept is the CDR3, 42 bases in frame from the first base. Sequencer: Illumina MiSeq. The public reads were reanalyzed by TCRdb: fastp trimming at Q25, MiXCR alignment, in-frame beta chains only. Records with the same CDR3 protein are collapsed into one entry carrying the most frequent genes and DNA. The sample yields around 2,800 distinct CDR3 sequences; more than 14% were counted once. The top ten constitute roughly 40% of the sample. The sample comes from a study of liver allograft versus peripheral blood T cells (dated by TCRdb to 2020 to 2021). With respect to the entire study: T cell receptor repertoires present within transplanted livers were compared with repertoires in the peripheral blood of liver transplant recipients.

Study-wide conclusions, independent of this receptor: The T cell receptor repertoires within liver allografts were reported to be different from the T cell receptor repertoires detected in peripheral blood.

The chain is assembled from TRBV12-3 or TRBV12-4 and TRBJ1-1; the D gene cannot be named for sure. This TCR was sampled from a human patient who had a liver transplant. Once a transplant has taken place, some T cells may be donor derived. The CDR3 protein sequence reads: CASSWVASNTEAFF. The nucleotides are TGTGCCAGCAGTTGGGTAGCTTCCAACACTGAAGCTTTCTTT.